These 8 T cell receptor beta chains share one sample of origin, sequenced in a study of T-cell reconstitution after alpha-beta-depleted transplantation in children. As it was prepared, the TCRbeta library received unique molecular identifiers. MiXCR, run by TCRdb on the PCR reads, gives a single entry per CDR3 protein. The data hold some 290,000 distinct CDR3 sequences, with more than 9% observed a single time. The sample here was PBMCs from the stem cell graft donor, taken from the stem cell graft. Receptor source: a human donor who donated a stem cell graft to a child with SCID.

This clonotype has just a few counts. CDR3 sequence reads: CASRRTGSSYNSPLHF. The CDR3 nucleotides read TGTGCCTCTCGGCGGACGGGGAGCTCCTATAATTCACCCCTCCACTTT. The rearrangement joins TRBV6-5 to TRBJ1-6; D not resolved. Germline loops: CDR1 MNHEY, CDR2 SVGAGI. This CDR3 spans 16 amino acids. Trimming stripped 11 bases from V and 0 bases from J, with 17 bases between.

Comment on this clonotype: One end of the junction does not line up with germline, which may come from a read error. The genes are TRBV7-6 and TRBJ2-1, with D possibly being TRBD1 or TRBD2 (6 bases each). CDR3 length: 16 residues. Germline V lookup: CDR1 SGHVS, CDR2 FNYEAQ. CDR3 in amino acids: CAGSLVVSRGGNEQFF. CDR3 coding DNA: TGTGCCGGCAGCTTAGTGGTGTCCAGGGGAGGCAATGAGCAGTTCTTC.

The chain joins TRBV6-5 to TRBJ2-3, with a weak D call TRBD1 (6 bases). The CDR3 covers 14 residues. Per the germline V gene, CDR1 is MNHEY and CDR2 is SVGAGI. V lost 4 bases and J 4 bases, leaving 12 bases between the germline ends. The CDR3 DNA reads as TGTGCCAGCAGTTTCTCGCGACAGGCAGATACGCAGTATTTT. Translating gives CASSFSRQADTQYF.

This clonotype came up a few times. The chain links TRBV10-1 to TRBJ2-2; no reliable D call. Trimming left V 4 bases short and J 0 bases short, with 12 bases between. The CDR3 is made up of 16 amino acids. CDR1 and CDR2 (germline): WNHNN, SYGVQD (reference sequence). CDR3 residues: CASSGASRTNTGELFF. CDR3 sequence (DNA): TGCGCCAGCAGTGGAGCGAGCCGAACGAACACCGGGGAGCTGTTTTTT.

This clonotype was recorded many times. This sequence joins TRBV20-1 and TRBJ2-4; tentatively, D is TRBD2 (6 bases). The CDR3 is 13 residues long. V lost 6 bases to trimming and J lost 8 bases, with 17 bases between them. Germline values: CDR1 DFQATT, CDR2 SNEGSKA (reference sequence). The CDR3 protein is CSALPEGLYIQYF. CDR3 nucleotide sequence: TGCAGTGCCCTCCCGGAGGGACTTTACATTCAGTACTTC.

The genes are TRBV4-2 and TRBJ2-7; D is possibly TRBD1 or TRBD2 (5 bases each). The V gene lost 4 bases and the J gene lost 2 bases, with 15 bases spanning the gap. Germline V gene sequence: CDR1 LGHNA, CDR2 YNFKEQ. The CDR3 extends over 15 amino acids. CDR3 DNA sequence: TGTGCCAGCAGCCCGACCGGGACGGGGACCTACGAGCAGTACTTC. Translating gives CASSPTGTGTYEQYF.

The chain joins TRBV7-3 to TRBJ1-3; D possibly corresponds to TRBD1 (5 bases). This CDR3 comprises 13 residues. Trimming stripped 3 bases from V and 4 bases from J, with 7 bases between. Germline-derived CDR1 and CDR2 are SGHTA and FQGTGA. CDR3 sequence reads: CASSFGAGNTIYF. The CDR3 DNA follows: TGTGCCAGCAGCTTCGGGGCCGGAAACACCATATATTTT.

This clonotype showed up just a few times. The rearrangement links TRBV11-2 to TRBJ2-7, with a weak D call TRBD1 (6 bases). The CDR3 is made up of 13 amino acids. V lost 4 bases and J lost 9, with 16 bases in between. CDR1 and CDR2 from the germline V gene are SGHAT and FQNNGV. The DNA of the CDR3 is TGTGCCAGCAGCTCACAGGGCCCTCTAGGGCAGTACTTC. Residues: CASSSQGPLGQYF.